Following are 30 T cell receptor beta chains from one sample sequenced in a study of blood T cell repertoires in COVID-19. Profiled with immunoSEQ multiplex PCR; TCRdb holds only in-frame clones, not every one. Among 100,000 or so clones listed, roughly 85% were seen once. The sequencing sample was made of peripheral blood. The receptors derive from a man aged 45-65 years with active COVID-19.

The chain carries TRBV2 and TRBJ1-2, with 10 bases fitting TRBD1. The junction had 2 bases not matched to a gene; V was cut back by 6 bases and J by 1 base. The CDR3 length is 14 residues. CDR1 is SNHLY, CDR2 FYNNEI, per germline. CDR3 DNA: TGTGCCAGCAGCGGGACAGGGGATAACTATGGCTACACCTTC. Its translation: CASSGTGDNYGYTF.

On this clone itself: This specimen includes other DNA sequences encoding the same CDR3. This rearrangement joins TRBV4-3 to TRBJ2-1; 11 nucleotides line up with TRBD2. The junction had 2 bases not matched to a gene; V was cut back by 1 base and J by 3 bases. The CDR3 runs to 16 residues. CDR1 and CDR2 from the germline V gene are LGHNA and YSLEER. Here the CDR3 DNA reads TGCGCCAGCAGCCAAGTAGCGGGGGGGCTCTACAATGAGCAGTTCTTC. This gives the protein CASSQVAGGLYNEQFF.

In DNA, the CDR3 is TGTGCCAGCAGCCCGCCCAGGAATGAGCAGTTCTTC. Amino acids: CASSPPRNEQFF. J is TRBJ2-1 and V is TRBV7-2; no clear D. V lost 5 bases to trimming and J lost 7 bases, with 9 bases between them. This CDR3 spans 12 amino acids. Per the germline V gene, CDR1 is SGHTA and CDR2 is FQGNSA.

There are a few counts of this clone. The chain links TRBV19 to TRBJ2-2; weak D call: TRBD1 (6 bases). The germline V gene has CDR1 LNHDA and CDR2 SQIVND (reference sequence). CDR3 length: 15 amino acids. The germline V and J ends were trimmed by 5 bases and 5 bases, with 15 bases remaining between them. CDR3 sequence (DNA): TGTGCCAGTAGTCCGTCGCAGGGGTGGACCGGGGAGCTGTTTTTT. This translates into CASSPSQGWTGELFF.

J is TRBJ1-2 and V is TRBV27, with TRBD1 as a possible D gene (6 bases). CDR3 length: 12 residues. The V and J ends lost 10 bases and 4 bases respectively, with 13 bases between them. Germline V gives CDR1 MNHEY, CDR2 SMNVEV (reference sequence). DNA for the CDR3: TGTGCCACCTACGGGACACCCTATGGCTACACCTTC. Translating gives CATYGTPYGYTF.

This clone has just a few counts. This chain joins TRBV11-2 and TRBJ2-2; D might be TRBD2 (6 bases). The CDR3 is 15 amino acids. Trimming cost V 4 bases and J 4 bases, with 13 bases left between them. Germline loops: CDR1 SGHAT, CDR2 FQNNGV. Here the CDR3 DNA reads TGTGCCAGCAGCTCCTGGGCCGGGGGCACCGGGGAGCTGTTTTTT. This gives the protein CASSSWAGGTGELFF.

J is TRBJ2-3 and V is TRBV15, with a possible D match to TRBD2 (6 bases). CDR3 length: 13 residues. Germline CDR1 reads LNHNV; CDR2 reads YYDKDF (reference sequence). V shed 4 bases and J shed 3 bases, with 8 bases lying between them. As DNA, the CDR3 is TGTGCCACCAGCACCGGGGGAACAGATACGCAGTATTTT. Translation: CATSTGGTDTQYF.

This clone has ten or more counts. The genes are TRBV11-2 and TRBJ2-2, with 13 bases lining up with TRBD2. This CDR3 has 17 amino acids. V was clipped by 6 bases and J by 4 bases; unmatched bases: 8. CDR1 is SGHAT and CDR2 is FQNNGV in the germline V gene. Here the CDR3 DNA reads TGTGCCAGCAGTTCACTAGCGGGGGGGCCTCGCACCGGGGAGCTGTTTTTT. It encodes CASSSLAGGPRTGELFF.

This clone was counted only a few times. The V call is TRBV6-5, the J call TRBJ2-2, with D maybe TRBD2 (7 bases). Trimming took off 8 bases at V and 8 bases at J, with 15 bases between the two ends. The CDR3 is 13 residues long. Germline lookup yields CDR1 MNHEY and CDR2 SVGAGI. The CDR3 nucleotides read TGTGCCAGCGGGGGGGCCGAGATTGGGGAGCTGTTTTTT. Translation gives CASGGAEIGELFF.

The chain joins TRBV24-1 to TRBJ2-1; 9 nucleotides agree with TRBD1. The CDR3 consists of 16 residues. J lost 2 bases, V lost 4 bases, and 5 bases had no gene match. Germline-derived CDR1 and CDR2 are KGHDR and SFDVKD. The CDR3 here is CATSEPDRGPYNEQFF. The DNA of the CDR3 is TGTGCCACCAGTGAACCGGACAGGGGACCCTACAATGAGCAGTTCTTC.

The sample holds a few counts of this clone. The CDR3 region has the DNA TGTGCCAGCTCGGACAGGGGTGGAAAACTGTTTTTT. Its translation: CASSDRGGKLFF. This rearrangement joins TRBV18 to TRBJ1-4; 9 bases map to TRBD1. The germline CDR1 and CDR2 sequences are KGHSH and LQKENI. V lost 6 bases and J lost 10; bases outside the gene matches: 3. This CDR3 spans 12 amino acids.

This clone was detected a few times. This chain links TRBV5-1 with TRBJ1-1, with no clear D. Germline-derived CDR1 and CDR2 are SGHRS and YFSETQ. This CDR3 comprises 16 residues. With 0 bases removed from V and 0 bases from J, the gap between germline ends came to 12 bases. The CDR3 loop is CASSLASAILNTEAFF. CDR3 nucleotide sequence: TGCGCCAGCAGCTTGGCGTCAGCGATCTTGAACACTGAAGCTTTCTTT.

This chain joins TRBV7-9 and TRBJ2-5; D remains ambiguous. The ends were cut back, 4 bases at V and 5 bases at J, with 5 bases in the middle. This CDR3 comprises 11 residues. Germline CDR1 and CDR2: SEHNR and FQNEAQ (reference sequence). DNA for the CDR3: TGTGCCAGCAGCTCAGTGGAGACCCAGTACTTC. It translates to CASSSVETQYF.

The chain carries TRBV2 and TRBJ2-5; 9 bases are shared with TRBD2. The CDR3 consists of 13 residues. Germline trimming cut 6 bases from V and 4 bases from J; bases unmatched to any gene: 3. The germline V gene has CDR1 SNHLY and CDR2 FYNNEI. The chain's CDR3 is CASSGSGGETQYF. CDR3 bases: TGTGCCAGCAGCGGTAGCGGGGGAGAGACCCAGTACTTC. Variable domain in full (rest from reference TRBV2 and TRBJ2-5): EPEVTQTPSHQVTQMGQEVILRCVPISNHLYFYWYRQILGQKVEFLVSFYNNEISEKSEIFDDQFSVERPDGSNFTLKIRSTKLEDSAMYFCASSGSGGETQYFGPGTRLLVL.

This sequence joins TRBV7-2 and TRBJ2-1, with a tentative D call TRBD2 (6 bases). Germline lookup yields CDR1 SGHTA and CDR2 FQGNSA. V dropped 5 bases and J dropped 14 bases, with 16 bases sitting between them. The length of the CDR3 is 12 residues. This chain's CDR3 is CASSVSRDSEFF. CDR3 DNA sequence: TGTGCCAGCAGCGTGTCCCGGGACTCGGAGTTCTTC.

This chain connects TRBV21-1 to TRBJ1-2; the D segment call TRBD1 is taken from the table without a DNA check. TRBV21-1 is a pseudogene segment. The CDR3 covers 14 residues. DNA of the CDR3: TGTGCCAGCAGCACGCACGGGACAGGCTATGGCTACACCTTC. Translating it yields CASSTHGTGYGYTF.

The CDR3 here is CASSLGPRGGLETQYF. In DNA form, the CDR3 reads TGTGCCAGCAGCTTAGGCCCACGGGGGGGGTTGGAGACCCAGTACTTC. This chain connects TRBV7-2 to TRBJ2-5; 8 positions agree with TRBD2. This CDR3 has 16 amino acids. The ends lost 1 base at V and 5 bases at J; junction bases unmatched: 9. Per the germline V gene, CDR1 is SGHTA and CDR2 is FQGNSA.

V gene TRBV9 combines with J gene TRBJ1-6; perhaps TRBD1 as D (6 bases). The length of the CDR3 is 14 residues. V was shortened by 5 bases and J by 11 bases, with 17 bases between the two germline ends. CDR1 is SGDLS and CDR2 is YYNGEE in the germline V gene. This chain's CDR3 is CASRESGEGAPLHF. CDR3 sequence (DNA): TGTGCCAGCAGAGAATCAGGGGAAGGAGCACCCCTCCACTTT. The full variable domain, completed using reference TRBV9 and TRBJ1-6, is DSGVTQTPKHLITATGQRVTLRCSPRSGDLSVYWYQQSLDQGLQFLIQYYNGEERAKGNILERFSAQQFPDLHSELNLSSLELGDSALYFCASRESGEGAPLHFGNGTRLTVT.

J is TRBJ2-1 and V is TRBV7-2, with 8 bases matching TRBD1. Germline V lookup: CDR1 SGHTA, CDR2 FQGNSA. The CDR3 is made up of 15 amino acids. Germline trimming cut 2 bases from V and 6 bases from J; bases unmatched to any gene: 6. Written as DNA, the CDR3 is TGTGCCAGCAGCTTAAGAGGACAGGGTATCAATGAGCAGTTCTTC. This sequence encodes CASSLRGQGINEQFF.

This clone was recorded a few times. This chain uses TRBV3-1 (or the pseudogene TRBV3-2) with TRBJ2-7; D is perhaps TRBD1 (6 bases). Germline V gene lookup returns CDR1 LGHDT and CDR2 YNNKEL (reference sequence). This CDR3 is 14 amino acids long. The ends were cut back, 4 bases at V and 0 bases at J, with 10 bases in the middle. CDR3 sequence: CASSPSTGSYEQYF. CDR3 sequence (DNA): TGTGCCAGCAGCCCATCGACAGGCTCCTACGAGCAGTACTTC.

The chain couples TRBV7-2 to TRBJ1-1, with D hard to call. Trimming left V 6 bases short and J 2 bases short, with 7 bases between. The germline V gene has CDR1 SGHTA and CDR2 FQGNSA. The length of the CDR3 is 12 residues. Here the CDR3 reads CASSYINTEAFF. Written as DNA, the CDR3 is TGTGCCAGCAGTTATATTAACACTGAAGCTTTCTTT.

This clone was seen more than once but under ten times. CDR3 nucleotide sequence: TGTGCCAGTACTTTCGACAGGGGTATCACCGGGGAGCTGTTTTTT. Encoded protein: CASTFDRGITGELFF. This chain links TRBV19 with TRBJ2-2; 8 nucleotides agree with TRBD1. The germline gives CDR1 LNHDA, CDR2 SQIVND (reference sequence). The ends lost 7 bases at V and 4 bases at J; junction bases unmatched: 8. The CDR3 is 15 residues long.

V gene TRBV7-3 combines with J gene TRBJ2-2, with D maybe TRBD1 (7 bases). The CDR3 is made up of 15 amino acids. Germline CDR1 reads SGHTA; CDR2 reads FQGTGA. The V end was cut by 4 bases, the J end by 5 bases, with 14 bases between. The CDR3 DNA sequence: TGTGCCAGCAGCTCCCAGGGGGGAAGTACCGGGGAGCTGTTTTTT. Amino acid sequence: CASSSQGGSTGELFF.

The V and J genes are TRBV15 and TRBJ2-7; possible D gene TRBD2, 6 bases. Trimming shortened V by 2 bases and J by 5 bases, and 22 bases separated the two germline ends. This CDR3 spans 17 amino acids. From germline, CDR1 is LNHNV and CDR2 YYDKDF (reference sequence). The CDR3 DNA sequence: TGTGCCACCAGCAGACTGGGCTTGGGGGGTGGGTACGACGAGCAGTACTTC. It yields the protein CATSRLGLGGGYDEQYF. The variable domain in full, completed from reference TRBV15 and TRBJ2-7, reads DAMVIQNPRYQVTQFGKPVTLSCSQTLNHNVMYWYQQKSSQAPKLLFHYYDKDFNNEADTPDNFQSRRPNTSFCFLDIRSPGLGDTAMYLCATSRLGLGGGYDEQYFGPGTRLTVT.

This clone was seen once. V gene TRBV10-3 combines with J gene TRBJ1-5; possible D gene TRBD1, 6 bases. The CDR3 runs to 14 residues. Germline assignment: CDR1 ENHRY and CDR2 SYGVKD. Between the trimmed V and J ends, which lost 4 bases and 7 bases, there was a span of 14 bases. CDR3 in amino acids: CAISVSGEGQPQHF. CDR3 coding DNA: TGTGCCATCAGTGTCTCAGGGGAAGGGCAGCCCCAGCATTTT.

The V and J genes are TRBV19 and TRBJ1-2; 10 bases agree with TRBD1. Per the germline V gene, CDR1 is LNHDA and CDR2 is SQIVND (reference sequence). The V and J ends lost 3 bases and 5 bases, in that order; junction bases with no gene match: 6. This CDR3 contains 15 residues. CDR3 in DNA: TGTGCCAGTAGTATGGCGACAGGGGGCGAATATGGCTACACCTTC. Translating it yields CASSMATGGEYGYTF.

V is TRBV11-2 and J is TRBJ2-6; TRBD1 is a possible D gene (5 bases). With 7 bases removed from V and 0 bases from J, the gap between germline ends came to 19 bases. The CDR3 runs to 18 residues. CDR1 is SGHAT, CDR2 FQNNGV, per germline. The CDR3 DNA reads TGTGCCAGCACCTCGGTTTGGGGCCGACGCTCTGGGGCCAACGTCCTGACTTTC. Amino acid sequence: CASTSVWGRRSGANVLTF.

V gene TRBV7-2 combines with J gene TRBJ2-5; 7 nucleotides line up with TRBD2. Germline V CDR1 and CDR2: SGHTA, FQGNSA. The CDR3 length is 15 residues. V lost 3 bases, J lost 2 bases, and 6 bases stayed unmatched. As DNA, the CDR3 is TGTGCCAGCAGCTTGTCAACGGGGGGTCAAGAGACCCAGTACTTC. This sequence encodes CASSLSTGGQETQYF.

The table lists this clone with a count of one. V usage is TRBV3-1 (or the pseudogene TRBV3-2) and J usage is TRBJ2-1; D is undetermined. V was shortened by 0 bases and J by 0 bases, with 6 bases between the two germline ends. The CDR3 length is 15 residues. Germline V gene data show CDR1 as LGHDT and CDR2 as YNNKEL (reference sequence). DNA of the CDR3: TGTGCCAGCAGCCAAGAAAGCGCCTCCTACAATGAGCAGTTCTTC. It translates to CASSQESASYNEQFF.

The chain uses TRBV5-1 and TRBJ2-7, with 8 bases matching TRBD1. The CDR3 is 19 amino acids. Germline loops: CDR1 SGHRS, CDR2 YFSETQ. V lost 3 bases and J lost 2; bases outside the gene matches: 19. CDR3 residues: CASSSSGDRSLSFTYEQYF. The DNA of the CDR3 is TGCGCCAGCAGCTCCTCAGGGGACAGGTCTCTTTCTTTCACCTACGAGCAGTACTTC.